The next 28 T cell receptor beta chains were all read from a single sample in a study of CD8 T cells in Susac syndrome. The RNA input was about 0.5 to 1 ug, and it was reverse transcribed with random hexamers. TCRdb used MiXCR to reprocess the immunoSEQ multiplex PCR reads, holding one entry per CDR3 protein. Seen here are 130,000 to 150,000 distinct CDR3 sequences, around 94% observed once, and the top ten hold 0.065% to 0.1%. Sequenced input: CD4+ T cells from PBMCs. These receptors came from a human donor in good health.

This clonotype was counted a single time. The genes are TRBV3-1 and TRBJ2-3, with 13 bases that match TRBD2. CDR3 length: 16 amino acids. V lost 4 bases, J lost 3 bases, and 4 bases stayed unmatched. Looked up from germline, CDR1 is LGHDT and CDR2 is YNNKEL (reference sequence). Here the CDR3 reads CASSRQTSGRTDTQYF. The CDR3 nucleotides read TGTGCCAGCAGCCGCCAGACTAGCGGGAGGACAGATACGCAGTATTTT.

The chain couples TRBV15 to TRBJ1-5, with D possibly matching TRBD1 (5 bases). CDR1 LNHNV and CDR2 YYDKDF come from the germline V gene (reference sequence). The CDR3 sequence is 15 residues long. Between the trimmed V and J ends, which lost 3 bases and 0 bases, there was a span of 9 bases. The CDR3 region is CATSSQGHSNQPQHF. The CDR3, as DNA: TGTGCCACCAGCAGCCAGGGCCATAGCAATCAGCCCCAGCATTTT.

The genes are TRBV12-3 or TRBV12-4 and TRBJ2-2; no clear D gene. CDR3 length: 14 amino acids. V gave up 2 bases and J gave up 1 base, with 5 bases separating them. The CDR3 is CASSLHQNTGELFF. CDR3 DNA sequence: TGTGCCAGCAGTTTACACCAGAACACCGGGGAGCTGTTTTTT.

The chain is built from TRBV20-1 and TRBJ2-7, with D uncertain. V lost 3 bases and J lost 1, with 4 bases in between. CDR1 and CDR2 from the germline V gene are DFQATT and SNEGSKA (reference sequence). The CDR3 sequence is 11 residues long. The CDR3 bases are TGCAGTGCTAGCAGATCCTACGAGCAGTACTTC. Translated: CSASRSYEQYF.

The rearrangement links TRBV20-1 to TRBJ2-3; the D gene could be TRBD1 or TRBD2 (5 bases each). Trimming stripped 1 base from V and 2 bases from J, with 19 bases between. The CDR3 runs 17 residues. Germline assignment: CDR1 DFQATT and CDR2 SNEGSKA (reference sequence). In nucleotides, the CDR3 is TGCAGTGCTAGAGTTGGGCTAGGGACCCGTTCCACAGATACGCAGTATTTT. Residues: CSARVGLGTRSTDTQYF.

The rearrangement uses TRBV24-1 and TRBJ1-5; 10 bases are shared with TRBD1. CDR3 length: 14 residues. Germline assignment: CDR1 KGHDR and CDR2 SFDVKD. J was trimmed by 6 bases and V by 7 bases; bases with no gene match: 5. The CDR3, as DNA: TGTGCCACCAGGGACAGGGGGAGAGGTCAGCCCCAGCATTTT. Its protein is CATRDRGRGQPQHF.

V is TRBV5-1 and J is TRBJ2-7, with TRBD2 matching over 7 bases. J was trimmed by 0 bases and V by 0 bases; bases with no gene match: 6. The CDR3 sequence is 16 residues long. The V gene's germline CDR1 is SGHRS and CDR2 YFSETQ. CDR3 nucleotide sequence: TGCGCCAGCAGCTTGGCCAACCAGCGGGGCTCCTACGAGCAGTACTTC. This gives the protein CASSLANQRGSYEQYF.

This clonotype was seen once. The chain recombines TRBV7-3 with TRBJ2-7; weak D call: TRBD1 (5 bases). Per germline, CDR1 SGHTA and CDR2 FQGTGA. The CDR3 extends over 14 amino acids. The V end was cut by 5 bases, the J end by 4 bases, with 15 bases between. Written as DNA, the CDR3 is TGTGCCAGCAGCGCTCAGGGCCTTTCTTACGAGCAGTACTTC. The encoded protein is CASSAQGLSYEQYF.

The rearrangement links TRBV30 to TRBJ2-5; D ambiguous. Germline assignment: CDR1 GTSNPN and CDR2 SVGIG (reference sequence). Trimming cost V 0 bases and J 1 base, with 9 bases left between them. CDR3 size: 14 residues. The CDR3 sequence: CAWSVLNLQETQYF. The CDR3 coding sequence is TGTGCCTGGAGTGTACTCAACCTCCAAGAGACCCAGTACTTC.

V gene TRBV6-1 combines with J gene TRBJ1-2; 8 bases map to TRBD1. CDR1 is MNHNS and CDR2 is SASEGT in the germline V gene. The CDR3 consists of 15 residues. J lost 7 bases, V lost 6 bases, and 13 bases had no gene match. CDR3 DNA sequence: TGTGCCAGCAGGGGATTGCAGGGGGCAAAGGGTGGCTACACCTTC. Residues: CASRGLQGAKGGYTF.

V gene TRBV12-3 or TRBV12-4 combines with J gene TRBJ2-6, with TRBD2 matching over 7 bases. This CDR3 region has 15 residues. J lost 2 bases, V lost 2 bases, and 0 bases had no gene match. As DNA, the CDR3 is TGTGCCAGCAGTTTACGGGGGGCTGGGGCCAACGTCCTGACTTTC. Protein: CASSLRGAGANVLTF.

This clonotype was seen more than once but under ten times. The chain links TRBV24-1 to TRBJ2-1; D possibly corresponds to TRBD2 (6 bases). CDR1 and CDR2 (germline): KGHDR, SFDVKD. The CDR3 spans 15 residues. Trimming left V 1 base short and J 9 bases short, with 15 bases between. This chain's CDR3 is CATSDFPGVAREQFF. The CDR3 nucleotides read TGTGCCACCAGTGATTTCCCGGGAGTGGCTCGTGAGCAGTTCTTC.

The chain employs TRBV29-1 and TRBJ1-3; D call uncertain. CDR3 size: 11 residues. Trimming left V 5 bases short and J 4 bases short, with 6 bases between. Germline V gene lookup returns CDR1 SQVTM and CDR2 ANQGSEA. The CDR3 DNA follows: TGCAGCGTTCTCGGGGGAAACACCATATATTTT. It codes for CSVLGGNTIYF.

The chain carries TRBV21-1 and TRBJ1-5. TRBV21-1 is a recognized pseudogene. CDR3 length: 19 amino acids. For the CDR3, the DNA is TGTGCCAGCAGCAGTCAAAATACGTCTCGTGGAACCTGCAATCAGCCCCAGCATTTT. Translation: CASSSQNTSRGTCNQPQHF.

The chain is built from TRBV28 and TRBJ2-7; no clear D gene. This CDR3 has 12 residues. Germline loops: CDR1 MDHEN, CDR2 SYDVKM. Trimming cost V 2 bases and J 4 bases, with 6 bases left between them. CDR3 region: CASSLAGYEQYF. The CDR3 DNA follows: TGTGCCAGCAGTTTAGCCGGATACGAGCAGTACTTC.

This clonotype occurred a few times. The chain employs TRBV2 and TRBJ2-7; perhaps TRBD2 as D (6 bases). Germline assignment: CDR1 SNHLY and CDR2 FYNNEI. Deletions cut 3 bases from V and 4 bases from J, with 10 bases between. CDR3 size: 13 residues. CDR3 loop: CASSEAREYEQYF. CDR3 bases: TGTGCCAGCAGTGAGGCGCGGGAATACGAGCAGTACTTC.

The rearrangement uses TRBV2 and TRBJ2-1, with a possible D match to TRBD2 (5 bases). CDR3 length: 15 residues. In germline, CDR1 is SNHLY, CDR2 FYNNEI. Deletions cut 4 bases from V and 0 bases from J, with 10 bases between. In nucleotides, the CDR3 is TGTGCCAGCAGTGTGGAGCGGAGCTCCTACAATGAGCAGTTCTTC. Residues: CASSVERSSYNEQFF. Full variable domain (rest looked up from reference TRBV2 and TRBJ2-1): EPEVTQTPSHQVTQMGQEVILRCVPISNHLYFYWYRQILGQKVEFLVSFYNNEISEKSEIFDDQFSVERPDGSNFTLKIRSTKLEDSAMYFCASSVERSSYNEQFFGPGTRLTVL.

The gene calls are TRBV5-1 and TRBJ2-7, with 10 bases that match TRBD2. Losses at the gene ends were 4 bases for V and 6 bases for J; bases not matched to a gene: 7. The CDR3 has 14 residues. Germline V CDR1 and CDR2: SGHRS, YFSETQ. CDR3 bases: TGCGCCAGCAGCCTCCTAGCGGGAGTACCCGAGCAGTACTTC. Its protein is CASSLLAGVPEQYF.

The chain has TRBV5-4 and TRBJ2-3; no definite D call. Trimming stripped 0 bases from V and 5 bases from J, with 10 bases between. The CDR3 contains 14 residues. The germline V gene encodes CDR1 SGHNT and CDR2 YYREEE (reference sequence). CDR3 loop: CASSLDPGVDTQYF. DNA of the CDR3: TGTGCCAGCAGCTTGGATCCGGGTGTAGATACGCAGTATTTT.

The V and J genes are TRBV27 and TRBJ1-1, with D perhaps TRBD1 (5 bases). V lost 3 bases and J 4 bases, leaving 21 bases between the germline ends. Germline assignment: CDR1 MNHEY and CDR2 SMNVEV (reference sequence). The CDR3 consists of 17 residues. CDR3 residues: CASSFRGTAGGRTEAFF. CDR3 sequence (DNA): TGTGCCAGCAGTTTCCGCGGGACGGCCGGCGGGCGCACTGAAGCTTTCTTT.

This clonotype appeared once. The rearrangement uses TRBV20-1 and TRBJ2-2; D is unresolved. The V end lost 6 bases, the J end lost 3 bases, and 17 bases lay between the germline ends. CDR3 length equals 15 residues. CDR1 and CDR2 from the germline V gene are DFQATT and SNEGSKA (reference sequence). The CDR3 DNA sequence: TGCAGTGCCATAGTAGCAGATTCCGACACCGGGGAGCTGTTTTTT. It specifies CSAIVADSDTGELFF.

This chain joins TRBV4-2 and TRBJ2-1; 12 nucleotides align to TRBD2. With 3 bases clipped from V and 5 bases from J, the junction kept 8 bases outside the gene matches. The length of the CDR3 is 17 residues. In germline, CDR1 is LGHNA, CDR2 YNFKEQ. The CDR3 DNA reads TGTGCCAGCAGCCAGCTCGGGACTAGCGGGCTGGACAATGAGCAGTTCTTC. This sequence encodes CASSQLGTSGLDNEQFF.

The CDR3 loop reads CSARGSVGIQETQYF. Here the CDR3 DNA reads TGCAGTGCTAGAGGATCAGTTGGGATACAAGAGACCCAGTACTTC. The chain recombines TRBV20-1 with TRBJ2-5; no clear D gene. This CDR3 has 15 amino acids. Trimming left V 1 base short and J 2 bases short, with 14 bases between. Germline-derived CDR1 and CDR2 are DFQATT and SNEGSKA (reference sequence).

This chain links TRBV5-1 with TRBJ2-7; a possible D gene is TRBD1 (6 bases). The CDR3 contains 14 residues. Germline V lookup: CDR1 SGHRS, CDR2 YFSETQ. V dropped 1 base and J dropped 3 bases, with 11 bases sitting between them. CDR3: CASSLLRTDYEQYF. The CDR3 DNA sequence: TGCGCCAGCAGCTTGTTGAGGACAGACTACGAGCAGTACTTC. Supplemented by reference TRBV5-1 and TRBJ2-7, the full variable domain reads KAGVTQTPRYLIKTRGQQVTLSCSPISGHRSVSWYQQTPGQGLQFLFEYFSETQRNKGNFPGRFSGRQFSNSRSEMNVSTLELGDSALYLCASSLLRTDYEQYFGPGTRLTVT.

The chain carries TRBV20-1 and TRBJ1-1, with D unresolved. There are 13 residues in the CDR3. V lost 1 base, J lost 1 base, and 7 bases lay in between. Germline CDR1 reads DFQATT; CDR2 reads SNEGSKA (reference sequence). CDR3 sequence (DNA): TGCAGTGCTAGAGGAGAAACGAACACTGAAGCTTTCTTT. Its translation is CSARGETNTEAFF.

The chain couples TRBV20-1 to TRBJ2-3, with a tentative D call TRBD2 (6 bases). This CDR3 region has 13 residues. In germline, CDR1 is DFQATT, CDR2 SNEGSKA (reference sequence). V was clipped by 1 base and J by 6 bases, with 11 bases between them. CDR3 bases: TGCAGTGCTAGAGTCGGGAGACGTGATACGCAGTATTTT. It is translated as CSARVGRRDTQYF.

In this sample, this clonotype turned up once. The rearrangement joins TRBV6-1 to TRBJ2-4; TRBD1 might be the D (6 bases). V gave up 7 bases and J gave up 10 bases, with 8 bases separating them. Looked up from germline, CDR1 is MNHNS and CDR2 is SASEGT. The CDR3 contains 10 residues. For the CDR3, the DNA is TGTGCCAGCAATGGACAGATTCAGTACTTC. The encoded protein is CASNGQIQYF.

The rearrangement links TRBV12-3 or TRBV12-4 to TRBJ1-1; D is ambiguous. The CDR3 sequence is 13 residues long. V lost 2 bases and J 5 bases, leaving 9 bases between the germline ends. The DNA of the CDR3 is TGTGCCAGCAGTTTAAAGGGTGGTACTGAAGCTTTCTTT. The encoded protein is CASSLKGGTEAFF.